A single sample is the source of the 7 T cell receptor beta chains below, sequenced in a study of T cells in Graves' hyperthyroidism and ophthalmopathy. Researchers took RNA transcripts and amplified the TCR beta CDR3 regions from them. The TCR CDR3 was amplified in a first-round RT-PCR using the HTBI primer set. TCRdb processed the multiplex PCR reads anew with MiXCR; each CDR3 protein has one entry. The table shows 480,000 or so distinct CDR3 sequences, with around 50% occurring only once. Sequences were obtained from peripheral blood or thyroid tissue (not recorded which). All receptors derive from an adult woman with Graves' disease, either hyperthyroidism or ophthalmopathy (not recorded which).

This clonotype was found once. The junction shows a germline mismatch at one end, possibly a read error. The chain employs TRBV7-9 and TRBJ2-7; the D is unclear. There are 15 residues in the CDR3. Germline lookup yields CDR1 SEHNR and CDR2 FQNEAQ (reference sequence). The DNA for the CDR3 is TGCGCCAGCAGCCAAGCACGGGTCTCGTTGTACGAGCAGTACTTC. Translating it yields CASSQARVSLYEQYF. Full variable domain (remainder filled in from reference TRBV7-9 and TRBJ2-7): DTGVSQNPRHKITKRGQNVTFRCDPISEHNRLYWYRQTLGQGPEFLTYFQNEAQLEKSRLLSDRFSAERPKGSFSTLEIQRTEQGDSAMYLCASSQARVSLYEQYFGPGTRLTVT.

At least ten counts were recorded for this clonotype. The rearrangement links TRBV29-1 to TRBJ1-1, with unresolved D. V was cut by 4 bases and J by 5 bases, with 5 bases left in between. This CDR3 contains 10 residues. The germline CDR1 and CDR2 sequences are SQVTM and ANQGSEA. DNA of the CDR3: TGCAGCGTTGTAGGTACTGAAGCTTTCTTT. This gives the protein CSVVGTEAFF.

This clonotype came up a few times. This chain joins TRBV7-2 and TRBJ1-4; unclear D gene. CDR3 length equals 13 residues. The germline CDR1 and CDR2 sequences are SGHTA and FQGNSA. V was cut by 5 bases and J by 4 bases, with 8 bases left in between. CDR3 coding DNA: TGTGCCAGCAGCAACAGTTATAATGAAAAACTGTTTTTT. Its protein product is CASSNSYNEKLFF.

The V call is TRBV20-1, the J call TRBJ1-5; no clear D. The germline gives CDR1 DFQATT, CDR2 SNEGSKA (reference sequence). The V and J ends lost 0 bases and 5 bases respectively, with 14 bases between them. The CDR3 is 15 amino acids. DNA of the CDR3: TGCAGTGCTAGAGATCCCAATCTCGGGGATCAGCCCCAGCATTTT. Encoded protein: CSARDPNLGDQPQHF.

This clonotype was detected ten times or more. The chain recombines TRBV2 with TRBJ2-7; possibly TRBD1 for D (5 bases). V lost 6 bases and J 3 bases, leaving 6 bases between the germline ends. Germline-derived CDR1 and CDR2 are SNHLY and FYNNEI. This CDR3 comprises 11 residues. The CDR3: CASRDNYEQYF. The CDR3 nucleotides read TGTGCCAGCAGGGACAACTACGAGCAGTACTTC.

The J gene is TRBJ1-4, the V gene TRBV12-3 or TRBV12-4, with D perhaps matching TRBD1 (6 bases). This CDR3 is 15 amino acids long. V was shortened by 4 bases and J by 3 bases, with 12 bases between the two germline ends. CDR3 DNA sequence: TGTGCCAGCAGTTCCCAGGGGTTGGCTAATGAAAAACTGTTTTTT. This translates into CASSSQGLANEKLFF.

This chain links TRBV25-1 with TRBJ2-5; either TRBD1 or TRBD2 may fit D (5 bases each). The CDR3 has 16 amino acids. Germline CDR1 reads MGHDK; CDR2 reads SYGVNS. Trimming left V 1 base short and J 2 bases short, with 14 bases between. The CDR3: CASSESSGREQETQYF. For the CDR3, the DNA is TGTGCCAGCAGTGAATCCTCCGGCAGGGAGCAAGAGACCCAGTACTTC. The full variable domain, in which reference TRBV25-1 and TRBJ2-5 provide the parts outside the CDR3, is EADIYQTPRYLVIGTGKKITLECSQTMGHDKMYWYQQDPGMELHLIHYSYGVNSTEKGDLSSESTVSRIRTEHFPLTLESARPSHTSQYLCASSESSGREQETQYFGPGTRLLVL.